Shown below are 16 T cell receptor beta chains from a single sample sequenced in a study of early T cells in non-severe SARS-CoV-2 infection. TCRdb processed the 5' RACE reads anew with MiXCR; each CDR3 protein has one entry. The sample lists under 60,000 distinct CDR3 sequences, approximately 10% occurring once. Input material: whole blood. These TCRs come from an adult who was a healthcare worker with PCR-confirmed SARS-CoV-2 infection or an uninfected control (not recorded which).

This clonotype appeared many times. V gene TRBV12-3 or TRBV12-4 combines with J gene TRBJ1-2; D gene unclear. CDR3 length: 12 amino acids. Trimming left V 3 bases short and J 7 bases short, with 9 bases between. The CDR3 sequence is CASSFSTGGYTF. In DNA form, the CDR3 reads TGTGCCAGCAGTTTTTCGACGGGTGGCTACACCTTC.

The gene calls are TRBV4-2 and TRBJ2-2; 7 nucleotides line up with TRBD1. Trimming took 4 bases from V and 0 from J; bases not matched to a gene: 5. Per germline, CDR1 LGHNA and CDR2 YNFKEQ. The CDR3 length is 16 residues. The CDR3 DNA reads as TGTGCCAGCAGCCTGGGACAGCCTGCGAACACCGGGGAGCTGTTTTTT. This gives the protein CASSLGQPANTGELFF.

The J gene is TRBJ2-5, the V gene TRBV5-6, with TRBD2 matching over 12 bases. The length of the CDR3 is 16 residues. Germline V gene sequence: CDR1 SGHDT, CDR2 YYEEEE. Trimming at V came to 3 bases and at J to 4 bases, leaving 7 bases not matched to a gene. CDR3 DNA sequence: TGTGCCAGCAGCTACGTACTAGCGGGGGGAATAGAGACCCAGTACTTC. It specifies CASSYVLAGGIETQYF. Full variable domain (outside the CDR3, taken from reference TRBV5-6 and TRBJ2-5): DAGVTQSPTHLIKTRGQQVTLRCSPKSGHDTVSWYQQALGQGPQFIFQYYEEEERQRGNFPDRFSGHQFPNYSSELNVNALLLGDSALYLCASSYVLAGGIETQYFGPGTRLLVL.

This clonotype has a handful of counts. This chain links TRBV24-1 with TRBJ2-7, with D perhaps being TRBD1 or TRBD2 (5 bases each). Germline CDR1 KGHDR, CDR2 SFDVKD. The CDR3 length is 14 residues. Deletions cut 11 bases from V and 3 bases from J, with 19 bases between. CDR3 sequence: CAISLRGRVYEQYF. CDR3 bases: TGTGCCATCTCATTGAGGGGCAGAGTCTACGAGCAGTACTTC.

This rearrangement joins TRBV19 to TRBJ2-3, with 7 bases fitting TRBD2. The ends lost 5 bases at V and 1 base at J; junction bases unmatched: 9. Germline CDR1 and CDR2: LNHDA and SQIVND (reference sequence). CDR3 length equals 16 residues. The CDR3 nucleotides are TGTGCCAGTAGTTTGTGGACTAGTAGGGGCACAGATACGCAGTATTTT. Encoded protein: CASSLWTSRGTDTQYF.

This clonotype was detected ten times or more. V and J are TRBV20-1 and TRBJ2-2; TRBD2 matches at 7 bases. CDR3 length: 16 amino acids. CDR1 is DFQATT, CDR2 SNEGSKA, per germline (reference sequence). J lost 0 bases, V lost 1 base, and 5 bases had no gene match. The DNA of the CDR3 is TGCAGTGCTAGAGGGGGACTACACACGAACACCGGGGAGCTGTTTTTT. Its protein is CSARGGLHTNTGELFF.

This clonotype was counted many times. The V and J genes are TRBV5-8 and TRBJ2-7; D is undetermined. Trimming pared 0 bases from V and 3 bases from J, leaving 13 bases between. Looked up from germline, CDR1 is SGHTS and CDR2 is YDEGEE. This CDR3 has 15 residues. CDR3 sequence (DNA): TGTGCCAGCAGCTTGGTGCCGTCCTCGGGCTACGAGCAGTACTTC. Translating gives CASSLVPSSGYEQYF.

The V gene is TRBV7-9, the J gene TRBJ2-5, with D possibly matching TRBD2 (6 bases). Germline V gives CDR1 SEHNR, CDR2 FQNEAQ (reference sequence). The CDR3 is 13 residues long. V lost 3 bases, J lost 5 bases, and 10 bases lay in between. The CDR3 loop reads CASSFRTTETQYF. The CDR3 coding sequence is TGTGCCAGCAGCTTCCGGACTACGGAGACCCAGTACTTC.

Many counts were recorded for this clonotype. V gene TRBV5-4 combines with J gene TRBJ2-5, with 8 bases matching TRBD2. The CDR3 length is 16 residues. The trim removed 0 bases at V and 5 bases at J, leaving 9 bases unmatched. Germline V gives CDR1 SGHNT, CDR2 YYREEE (reference sequence). CDR3 DNA sequence: TGTGCCAGCAGCTTGGCAAACGGGGGGGCCCTGGAGACCCAGTACTTC. Its translation: CASSLANGGALETQYF.

This clonotype was recorded a few times. This chain links TRBV20-1 with TRBJ1-5, with D possibly TRBD1 on 5 matching bases. Germline CDR1 reads DFQATT; CDR2 reads SNEGSKA (reference sequence). CDR3 length: 13 residues. Trimming stripped 5 bases from V and 6 bases from J, with 14 bases between. CDR3 in DNA: TGCAGTGCTCAGAGGTGGGACGGTCAGCCCCAGCATTTT. Translation: CSAQRWDGQPQHF.

The chain links TRBV24-1 to TRBJ1-1; D gene ambiguous. Germline CDR1 is KGHDR and CDR2 is SFDVKD. The CDR3 contains 13 residues. Between the trimmed V and J ends, which lost 0 bases and 5 bases, there was a span of 6 bases. CDR3 in amino acids: CATSDLKDTEAFF. In DNA form, the CDR3 reads TGTGCCACCAGTGATTTGAAGGATACTGAAGCTTTCTTT.

This clonotype came up a few times. The gene calls are TRBV7-9 and TRBJ2-5, with D uncertain. The CDR3 covers 13 residues. Germline CDR1 reads SEHNR; CDR2 reads FQNEAQ (reference sequence). V was cut by 7 bases and J by 3 bases, with 12 bases left in between. The CDR3 is CASKYTVEETQYF. CDR3 DNA sequence: TGTGCCAGCAAGTACACGGTCGAAGAGACCCAGTACTTC.

This clonotype was recorded many times. The V gene is TRBV12-3 or TRBV12-4, the J gene TRBJ1-2; D is undetermined. The length of the CDR3 is 12 residues. Trimming shortened V by 6 bases and J by 2 bases, and 7 bases separated the two germline ends. This chain's CDR3 is CASRGSNYGYTF. The CDR3, as DNA: TGTGCCAGCAGAGGCAGCAACTATGGCTACACCTTC.

There are a few counts of this clonotype. The V and J genes are TRBV7-8 and TRBJ1-5, with D possibly TRBD1 on 5 matching bases. From germline, CDR1 is SGHVS and CDR2 FQNEAQ. The CDR3 contains 17 residues. Deletions cut 1 base from V and 2 bases from J, with 15 bases between. CDR3: CASSLGLPGLGNQPQHF. DNA for the CDR3: TGTGCCAGCAGCTTAGGCCTACCGGGACTTGGCAATCAGCCCCAGCATTTT.

This clonotype was counted between two and nine times. The chain employs TRBV29-1 and TRBJ1-1; the D is unclear. Germline V lookup: CDR1 SQVTM, CDR2 ANQGSEA. Trimming took 7 bases from V and 9 from J, leaving 12 bases between them. The CDR3 consists of 10 residues. CDR3 coding DNA: TGCAGCGCTAAATCAGAGAAAGCTTTCTTT. It encodes CSAKSEKAFF.

V and J are TRBV6-1 and TRBJ1-4; D not certain. Deletions cut 1 base from V and 7 bases from J, with 10 bases between. The CDR3 has 14 amino acids. Germline CDR1 is MNHNS and CDR2 is SASEGT. CDR3 DNA sequence: TGTGCCAGCAGTGAAGGGGATATCGGTGAAAAACTGTTTTTT. Amino acids: CASSEGDIGEKLFF.